Listed below are T cell receptor beta chains from one sample, sequenced in a study of blood T cells in healthy people across ages. TCRdb reprocessed the 5' RACE reads via MiXCR and lists one record per CDR3 protein. The sample carries hundreds of thousands of distinct CDR3 sequences, 52% recorded once. Specimen: blood. The receptors shown here come from a woman older than 75 in good health. CDR3s include the opening cysteine and the closing phenylalanine or tryptophan. A D gene is named only where the DNA matches it firmly. For some rows the clone size is stated as once, few or many, or as a class when expanded; others skip it.

V: TRBV20-1; D: TRBD1; size: -; J: TRBJ2-7; CDR3: CSAERTGNRGQYF; DNA: TGCAGTGCTGAACGGACAGGGAATCGGGGGCAGTACTTC
V: TRBV12-3/TRBV12-4; D: TRBD1; size: -; J: TRBJ1-1; CDR3: CASSEGQMNTEAFF; DNA: TGTGCCAGCAGCGAGGGACAGATGAACACTGAAGCTTTCTTT
V: TRBV10-3; D: -; size: -; J: TRBJ2-3; CDR3: CAISATESSTDTQYF; DNA: TGTGCCATCAGTGCGACTGAATCTAGCACAGATACGCAGTATTTT
V: TRBV12-3/TRBV12-4; D: TRBD2; size: once; J: TRBJ2-3; CDR3: CASSPGLAGPTDTQYF; DNA: TGTGCCAGCAGTCCCGGACTAGCGGGGCCCACAGATACGCAGTATTTT
V: TRBV6-1; D: -; size: -; J: TRBJ2-5; CDR3: CASALEYLETQYF; DNA: TGTGCCAGCGCCCTGGAGTATCTGGAGACCCAGTACTTC
V: TRBV11-1; D: TRBD1; size: -; J: TRBJ2-2; CDR3: CASSLIPDRGRTGELFF; DNA: TGTGCCAGCAGCCTCATTCCCGACAGGGGGCGGACCGGGGAGCTGTTTTTT
V: TRBV2; D: TRBD1; size: -; J: TRBJ2-7; CDR3: CASSGDRGFYNEQYF; DNA: TGTGCCAGCAGTGGGGACAGGGGCTTCTACAATGAGCAGTACTTC
V: TRBV12-3/TRBV12-4; D: -; size: few; J: TRBJ2-1; CDR3: CASSFRAGKFF; DNA: TGTGCCAGCAGTTTTAGGGCTGGCAAGTTCTTC
V: TRBV25-1; D: -; size: once; J: TRBJ2-1; CDR3: CASSEGWTSYNEQFF; DNA: TGTGCCAGCAGTGAGGGATGGACCTCCTACAATGAGCAGTTCTTC
V: TRBV6-2/TRBV6-3; D: -; size: many; J: TRBJ2-7; CDR3: CASSYMGLYEQYF; DNA: TGTGCCAGCAGTTACATGGGGCTCTACGAGCAGTACTTC
V: TRBV6-5; D: -; size: many; J: TRBJ1-1; CDR3: CASSYDGTTEAFF; DNA: TGTGCCAGCAGTTACGACGGCACCACTGAAGCTTTCTTT
V: TRBV7-2; D: -; size: -; J: TRBJ1-2; CDR3: CASSSRPGNFYGYTF; DNA: TGTGCCAGCAGCTCCAGGCCGGGGAACTTCTATGGCTACACCTTC
V: TRBV27; D: -; size: -; J: TRBJ2-6; CDR3: CASSLTTGANVLTF; DNA: TGTGCCAGCAGTTTGACCACCGGGGCCAACGTCCTGACTTTC
V: TRBV6-2/TRBV6-3; D: -; size: few; J: TRBJ1-1; CDR3: CASSTFFGTEAFF; DNA: TGTGCCAGCAGTACCTTTTTCGGCACTGAAGCTTTCTTT
V: TRBV20-1; D: TRBD2; size: many; J: TRBJ2-1; CDR3: CSARPLTSGEGYNEQFF; DNA: TGCAGTGCTAGACCACTCACTAGCGGGGAGGGGTACAATGAGCAGTTCTTC
V: TRBV10-2; D: -; size: many; J: TRBJ2-1; CDR3: CASSPPPSSYNEQFF; DNA: TGCGCCAGCAGTCCCCCCCCCTCCTCCTACAATGAGCAGTTCTTC
V: TRBV3-1; D: TRBD2; size: -; J: TRBJ2-7; CDR3: CASSYQRGFSYEQYF; DNA: TGTGCCAGCAGCTACCAGCGGGGGTTCTCCTACGAGCAGTACTTC
V: TRBV20-1; D: -; size: many; J: TRBJ2-1; CDR3: CSARVPSKSYNEQFF; DNA: TGCAGTGCTAGAGTGCCTAGTAAGTCCTACAATGAGCAGTTCTTC
V: TRBV30; D: -; size: -; J: TRBJ2-3; CDR3: CAWSGGAHTDTQYF; DNA: TGTGCCTGGAGTGGTGGGGCCCACACAGATACGCAGTATTTT
V: TRBV15; D: TRBD2; size: -; J: TRBJ2-4; CDR3: CATSSPHGTSANIQYF; DNA: TGTGCCACCAGCAGCCCGCACGGGACTAGCGCCAACATTCAGTACTTC
V: TRBV20-1; D: -; size: -; J: TRBJ1-2; CDR3: CSAAHDSHYGYTF; DNA: TGCAGTGCAGCACACGACAGTCACTATGGCTACACCTTC
V: TRBV2; D: TRBD2; size: -; J: TRBJ2-3; CDR3: CAIPTPLAVTDTQYF; DNA: TGTGCCATCCCGACCCCACTAGCGGTCACAGATACGCAGTATTTT
V: TRBV5-1; D: -; size: -; J: TRBJ2-7; CDR3: CASSLGAGVSYEQYF; DNA: TGCGCCAGCAGCTTGGGAGCAGGGGTGAGCTACGAGCAGTACTTC
V: TRBV4-2; D: TRBD1; size: -; J: TRBJ2-3; CDR3: CASSQAGTGPLKQYF; DNA: TGTGCCAGCAGCCAGGCCGGGACAGGGCCTTTGAAGCAGTACTTT
V: TRBV12-3/TRBV12-4; D: TRBD1; size: -; J: TRBJ1-4; CDR3: CASKRTGRDEKLFF; DNA: TGTGCCAGCAAACGGACAGGGAGAGATGAAAAACTGTTTTTT
V: TRBV5-1; D: TRBD2; size: many; J: TRBJ2-1; CDR3: CASFPGLGFGEQFF; DNA: TGCGCCAGCTTCCCGGGACTAGGATTCGGCGAGCAGTTCTTC